These 9 T cell receptor beta chains came from one sample sequenced in a study of T-cell reconstitution after alpha-beta-depleted transplantation in children. The TCRbeta library was prepared with unique molecular identifiers. MiXCR, run by TCRdb on the PCR reads, gives a single entry per CDR3 protein. The sample lists about 420,000 distinct CDR3 sequences; about 16% were seen once. The material sequenced was PBMCs, mostly from graft donor cells, taken 360 days after TCRalphabeta/CD19-depleted stem cell transplant. The receptor source for this set is a boy less than two years old who had a stem cell transplant for Wiskott-Aldrich syndrome, so the T cells may come from the graft donor.

The chain joins TRBV20-1 to TRBJ2-3; 9 nucleotides match TRBD2. Germline-derived CDR1 and CDR2 are DFQATT and SNEGSKA (reference sequence). Trimming at V came to 8 bases and at J to 1 base, leaving 16 bases not matched to a gene. The length of the CDR3 is 17 residues. The CDR3 nucleotides read TGCAGTAGTACTAGCGGGTCCGCCCCGGCCCGCACAGATACGCAGTATTTT. This gives the protein CSSTSGSAPARTDTQYF.

This chain connects TRBV14 to TRBJ2-2, with D possibly being TRBD1 (6 bases). The germline V gene encodes CDR1 SGHDN and CDR2 FVKESK. V dropped 4 bases and J dropped 7 bases, with 13 bases sitting between them. The CDR3 has 14 amino acids. CDR3: CASSPGQIGGELFF. The CDR3 coding sequence is TGTGCCAGCAGCCCAGGACAGATCGGCGGGGAGCTGTTTTTT.

The chain links TRBV12-3 or TRBV12-4 to TRBJ1-1; 8 bases align to TRBD1. The CDR3 has 13 amino acids. V shed 6 bases and J 6 bases; nucleotides not matched to a gene: 6. This CDR3 reads CASRLDRDAEAFF. The CDR3 DNA follows: TGTGCCAGCAGGTTGGACAGGGACGCTGAAGCTTTCTTT.

At least ten counts were recorded for this clonotype. The chain combines TRBV7-2 with TRBJ2-3, with D possibly TRBD2 on 5 matching bases. Germline V gene lookup returns CDR1 SGHTA and CDR2 FQGNSA. V shed 2 bases and J shed 5 bases, with 11 bases lying between them. This CDR3 contains 14 residues. CDR3 nucleotides: TGTGCCAGCAGCTTATTTTTAGCGAAAGATACGCAGTATTTT. It translates to CASSLFLAKDTQYF.

The chain uses TRBV5-1 and TRBJ2-5, with a tentative D call TRBD1 (6 bases). The CDR3 extends over 13 amino acids. The V gene lost 2 bases and the J gene lost 5 bases, with 10 bases spanning the gap. The germline gives CDR1 SGHRS, CDR2 YFSETQ. The CDR3 DNA reads TGCGCCAGCAGCTTTCAGGGGCCGGAGACCCAGTACTTC. Its protein is CASSFQGPETQYF.

The sample holds many counts of this clonotype. The chain carries TRBV5-1 and TRBJ1-6, with 8 bases identical to TRBD1. J was trimmed by 7 bases and V by 0 bases; bases with no gene match: 3. The CDR3 length is 15 residues. Per germline, CDR1 SGHRS and CDR2 YFSETQ. CDR3 in amino acids: CASSLGQGKNSPLHF. The CDR3 DNA reads TGCGCCAGCAGCTTGGGACAGGGGAAGAATTCACCCCTCCACTTT.

This clonotype was seen more than once but under ten times. The V call is TRBV9, the J call TRBJ2-5; D call uncertain. Trimming took off 0 bases at V and 3 bases at J, with 6 bases between the two ends. The CDR3 spans 13 residues. The germline V gene has CDR1 SGDLS and CDR2 YYNGEE. Here the CDR3 DNA reads TGTGCCAGCAGCGTAGATCAGGAAGAGACCCAGTACTTC. The encoded protein is CASSVDQEETQYF.

This clonotype was detected a few times. In DNA form, the CDR3 reads TGCAGTGCTAGGAAGGGGAATCAGCCCCAGCATTTT. The encoded protein is CSARKGNQPQHF. The chain employs TRBV20-1 and TRBJ1-5; D may be TRBD1 (5 bases). There are 12 residues in the CDR3. Trimming removed 3 bases at V and 4 bases at J, with 7 bases between. Per germline, CDR1 DFQATT and CDR2 SNEGSKA (reference sequence).

The chain has TRBV5-6 and TRBJ2-2; no clear D. Trimming took 0 bases from V and 13 from J, leaving 7 bases between them. Per the germline V gene, CDR1 is SGHDT and CDR2 is YYEEEE. The CDR3 has 11 residues. Here the CDR3 DNA reads TGTGCCAGCAGCTTGGGGCAGAGGCTGTTTTTT. Translating it yields CASSLGQRLFF.